These T cell receptor beta chains were read from a single sample in a study of cytomegalovirus exposure and HLA in healthy donors. Profiling relied on immunoSEQ multiplex PCR, and the TCRdb table lists in-frame clones only, not all of them. The repertoire holds approximately 160,000 clones, with 84% as singletons. The sequenced sample consisted of PBMCs. These receptors came from a man between 18 and 35 years old in good health and CMV-seronegative. The CDR3 runs from the conserved cysteine through the conserved F or W. Each record gives: J gene, V gene, clone size, D gene, CDR3 DNA, CDR3 protein. D genes are given only for firm matches. Rows may omit the clone size; those that give it use once, few, many or a size class.

J: TRBJ2-7
V: TRBV11-3
size: -
D: TRBD2
DNA: TGTGCCAGCAGCTCTCCCCGACTAGCGCAAGGGTTCGTAGGGCAGTACTTC
CDR3: CASSSPRLAQGFVGQYF

J: TRBJ1-6
V: TRBV4-1
size: -
D: TRBD1
DNA: TGCGCCAGCAGCCAAGGGACAGGGCTGAATTCACCCCTCCACTTT
CDR3: CASSQGTGLNSPLHF

J: TRBJ2-7
V: TRBV29-1
size: -
D: TRBD1
DNA: TGCAGCGTCAAAGGGGGCTCCTCCTACGAGCAGTACTTC
CDR3: CSVKGGSSYEQYF

J: TRBJ2-1
V: TRBV5-1
size: -
D: -
DNA: TGCGCCAGCAGCTTGTCACAGTTAAATCGACGCGACAATGAGCAGTTCTTC
CDR3: CASSLSQLNRRDNEQFF

J: TRBJ2-1
V: TRBV21-1
size: -
D: -
DNA: TGTGCCAGGGGGTCAGGGAACAATGAGCAGTTCTTC
CDR3: CARGSGNNEQFF

J: TRBJ2-3
V: TRBV5-4
size: -
D: TRBD2
DNA: TGTGCCAGCAGCTCGGGGGGAGCGGCTGCAGATACGCAGTATTTT
CDR3: CASSSGGAAADTQYF

J: TRBJ1-6
V: TRBV27
size: -
D: -
DNA: TGTGCCAGCAGTTTCCGGGAGAATTCACCCCTCCACTTT
CDR3: CASSFRENSPLHF

J: TRBJ2-6
V: TRBV19
size: -
D: TRBD1
DNA: TGTGCCAGTAATCCGACAGGGGCTGGGGCCAACGTCCTGACTTTC
CDR3: CASNPTGAGANVLTF

J: TRBJ2-5
V: TRBV5-1
size: -
D: TRBD1
DNA: TGCGCCAGCAGCACAAGGACAGGGCTCGGGGAGACCCAGTACTTC
CDR3: CASSTRTGLGETQYF

J: TRBJ1-1
V: TRBV27
size: once
D: TRBD1
DNA: TGTGCCAGCAGTTTATTGAGGGACAGGAACACTGAAGCTTTCTTT
CDR3: CASSLLRDRNTEAFF

J: TRBJ1-6
V: TRBV30
size: -
D: TRBD1
DNA: TGTGCCTGGAGTGAGACAGGGACCAATTCACCCCTCCACTTT
CDR3: CAWSETGTNSPLHF

J: TRBJ2-5
V: TRBV10-3
size: -
D: -
DNA: TGTGCCATCAGAGGGGACAAGGTCGGAGAGACCCAGTACTTC
CDR3: CAIRGDKVGETQYF

J: TRBJ1-2
V: TRBV7-2
size: -
D: -
DNA: TGTGCCAGCGTCGACGACGGGGGTTATGGCTACACCTTC
CDR3: CASVDDGGYGYTF

J: TRBJ1-5
V: TRBV4-1
size: -
D: -
DNA: TGCGCCAGCAGCCAAGGGGCTTGGCAGCCCCAGCATTTT
CDR3: CASSQGAWQPQHF

J: TRBJ2-7
V: TRBV18
size: -
D: -
DNA: TGTGCCAGCTCACCACGAGCCGGAAGGAGCTCCTACGAGCAGTACTTC
CDR3: CASSPRAGRSSYEQYF

J: TRBJ2-1
V: TRBV9
size: -
D: -
DNA: TGTGCCAGCAGCGCAGGACGGAGGACTACCCCCTACAATGAGCAGTTCTTC
CDR3: CASSAGRRTTPYNEQFF

J: TRBJ1-1
V: TRBV9
size: -
D: -
DNA: TGTGCCAGCAGCGGAGGAGGCAGTCTGAACACTGAAGCTTTCTTT
CDR3: CASSGGGSLNTEAFF

J: TRBJ2-1
V: TRBV9
size: -
D: -
DNA: TGTGCCAGCAGCGTTGTCCAGGGGAGCTCCTACAATGAGCAGTTCTTC
CDR3: CASSVVQGSSYNEQFF

J: TRBJ2-1
V: TRBV28
size: -
D: -
DNA: TGTGCCAGCAGTTTGTCCTCGAGCGGAAACTACAATGAGCAGTTCTTC
CDR3: CASSLSSSGNYNEQFF

J: TRBJ1-1
V: TRBV7-2
size: -
D: -
DNA: TGTGCCAGCAGCTTCGGGGGTTTTACTGAAGCTTTCTTT
CDR3: CASSFGGFTEAFF

J: TRBJ2-2
V: TRBV19
size: -
D: TRBD1
DNA: TGTGCCAGTAGTATGTGGACAGGGGGCACCGGGGAGCTGTTTTTT
CDR3: CASSMWTGGTGELFF

J: TRBJ2-1
V: TRBV19
size: -
D: TRBD2
DNA: TGTGCCAGTAGTATAATAGCGGGGTTCTACAATGAGCAGTTCTTC
CDR3: CASSIIAGFYNEQFF

J: TRBJ1-1
V: TRBV5-1
size: -
D: -
DNA: TGCGCCAGCAGCTTTTCTTCGGGAGACACTGAAGCTTTCTTT
CDR3: CASSFSSGDTEAFF

J: TRBJ2-3
V: TRBV5-1
size: -
D: -
DNA: TGCGCCAGCAGCTTAGGAGCCACCCATCCAGATACGCAGTATTTT
CDR3: CASSLGATHPDTQYF

J: TRBJ1-2
V: TRBV4-1
size: -
D: -
DNA: TGCGCCAGCAGCCAAGAATCCAGGTATGGCTACACCTTC
CDR3: CASSQESRYGYTF

J: TRBJ2-7
V: TRBV5-6
size: -
D: -
DNA: TGTGCCAGCAGCTTCGGGTGGCGCGATTACGAGCAGTACTTC
CDR3: CASSFGWRDYEQYF

J: TRBJ2-7
V: TRBV28
size: once
D: TRBD2
DNA: TGTGCCAGCAGTTTGGGCGGGAGGATTGGCTACGAGCAGTACTTC
CDR3: CASSLGGRIGYEQYF

J: TRBJ2-1
V: TRBV7-8
size: -
D: -
DNA: TGTGCCAGCAGGGCGGGACAGAACGAGCAGTTCTTC
CDR3: CASRAGQNEQFF

J: TRBJ2-1
V: TRBV18
size: -
D: TRBD2
DNA: TGTGCCAGCTCACCGACTAGCGGGAGTTACAATGAGCAGTTCTTC
CDR3: CASSPTSGSYNEQFF

J: TRBJ2-7
V: TRBV6-1
size: -
D: TRBD1
DNA: TGTGCCAGCAGACTAGACAGGGCTATCACCTACGAGCAGTACTTC
CDR3: CASRLDRAITYEQYF